Sequencing of this TCR beta chain was carried out in a study of blood T cell repertoires in COVID-19. For the study at large: Acute and convalescent COVID-19 specimens originated in the United States, Italy and Spain. PBMCs, B-cell-depleted T cells, or T cells were the source of the cDNA or gDNA that made up the material.

Original analysis: Estimates of nucleated cell counts were drawn from the amplification of reference gene primers. Clones were sequenced by immunoSEQ multiplex PCR, and TCRdb holds only the in-frame ones, with some missing. V and J calls and clone size are as listed in that table; D and trimming were resolved from the DNA. The sample includes 300,000 to 400,000 clones, approximately 88% of them seen just once. The CDR3 has 18 residues. Germline-derived CDR1 and CDR2 are SEHNR and FQNEAQ (reference sequence). Germline trimming cut 4 bases from V and 4 bases from J; bases unmatched to any gene: 18. Enrolment of Seattle patients took place during active infection, and they were followed longitudinally.

Sequencing used peripheral blood. The TCR comes from a man aged 30 to 39 with COVID-19, enrolled during active disease. The chain is built from TRBV7-9 and TRBJ2-7; TRBD1 aligns across 8 bases. DNA of the CDR3: TGTGCCAGCAGCTACCGGGCAGGGGGCGCGTTGGGCTCTTACGAGCAGTACTTC. Protein sequence: CASSYRAGGALGSYEQYF.